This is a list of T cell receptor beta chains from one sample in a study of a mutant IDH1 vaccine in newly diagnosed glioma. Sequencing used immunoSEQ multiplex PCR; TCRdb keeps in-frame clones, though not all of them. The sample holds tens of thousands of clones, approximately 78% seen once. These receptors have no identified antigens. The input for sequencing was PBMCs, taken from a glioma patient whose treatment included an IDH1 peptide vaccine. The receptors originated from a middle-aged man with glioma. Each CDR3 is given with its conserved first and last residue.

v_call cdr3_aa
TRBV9 CASSVGLGTATGELFF
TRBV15 CATSPVGGLDTEAFF
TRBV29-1 CSVSVAGLSTDTQYF
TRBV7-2 CASSYRTREGQYF
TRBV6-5 CASRMTGGGGNTIYF
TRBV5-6 CASSLGPSGNF
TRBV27 CASSPQGAVNTEAFF
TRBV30 CAWRTGLAGSDTQYF
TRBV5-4 CASSLSSGSTGELFF
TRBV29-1 CSVEGPGAYEQYF
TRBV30 CAWSRVLADYGYTF